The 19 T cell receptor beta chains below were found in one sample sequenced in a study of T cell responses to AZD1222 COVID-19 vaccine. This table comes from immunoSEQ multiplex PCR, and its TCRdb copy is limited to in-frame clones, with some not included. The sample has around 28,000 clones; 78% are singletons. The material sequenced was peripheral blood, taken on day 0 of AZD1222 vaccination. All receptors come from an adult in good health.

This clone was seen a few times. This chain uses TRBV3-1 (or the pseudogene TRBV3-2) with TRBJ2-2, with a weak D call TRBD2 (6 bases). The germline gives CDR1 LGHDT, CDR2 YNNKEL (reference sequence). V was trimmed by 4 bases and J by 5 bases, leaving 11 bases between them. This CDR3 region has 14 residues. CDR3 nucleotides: TGTGCCAGCAGCCTAAGACTAGTTACCGGGGAGCTGTTTTTT. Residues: CASSLRLVTGELFF.

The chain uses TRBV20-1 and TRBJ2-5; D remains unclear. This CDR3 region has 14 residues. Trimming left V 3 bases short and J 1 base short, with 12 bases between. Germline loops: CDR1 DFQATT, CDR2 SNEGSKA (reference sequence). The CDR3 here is CSASDPLGQETQYF. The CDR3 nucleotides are TGCAGTGCTAGTGACCCTTTAGGCCAAGAGACCCAGTACTTC.

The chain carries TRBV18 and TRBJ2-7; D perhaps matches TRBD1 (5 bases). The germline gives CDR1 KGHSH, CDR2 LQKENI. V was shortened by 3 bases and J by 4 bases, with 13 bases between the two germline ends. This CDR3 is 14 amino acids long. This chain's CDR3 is CASSPRSGPYEQYV. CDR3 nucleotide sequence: TGTGCCAGCTCACCCCGGTCAGGGCCTTACGAGCAGTACGTC.

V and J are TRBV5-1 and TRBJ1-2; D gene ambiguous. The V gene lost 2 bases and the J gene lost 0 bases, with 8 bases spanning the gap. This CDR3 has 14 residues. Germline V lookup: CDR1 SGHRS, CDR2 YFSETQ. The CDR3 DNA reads TGCGCCAGCAGCTTTGGAGGGACTAACTATGGCTACACCTTC. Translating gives CASSFGGTNYGYTF.

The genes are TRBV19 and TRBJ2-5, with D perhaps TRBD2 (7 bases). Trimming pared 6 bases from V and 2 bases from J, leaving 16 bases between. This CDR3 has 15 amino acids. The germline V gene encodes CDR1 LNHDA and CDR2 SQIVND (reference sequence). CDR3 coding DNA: TGTGCCAGTAGCCTCAGGGGAGGGGTACAAGAGACCCAGTACTTC. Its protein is CASSLRGGVQETQYF.

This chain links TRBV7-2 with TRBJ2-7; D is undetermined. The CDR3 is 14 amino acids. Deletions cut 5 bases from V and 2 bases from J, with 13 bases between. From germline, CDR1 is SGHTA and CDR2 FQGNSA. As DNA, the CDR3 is TGTGCCAGCAGCATCCGCCCGACCGCCTACGAGCAGTACGTC. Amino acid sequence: CASSIRPTAYEQYV.

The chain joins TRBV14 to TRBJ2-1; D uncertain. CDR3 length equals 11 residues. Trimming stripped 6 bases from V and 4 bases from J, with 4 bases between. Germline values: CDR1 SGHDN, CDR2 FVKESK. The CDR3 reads CASSRYNEQFF. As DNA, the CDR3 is TGTGCCAGCAGTCGGTACAATGAGCAGTTCTTC.

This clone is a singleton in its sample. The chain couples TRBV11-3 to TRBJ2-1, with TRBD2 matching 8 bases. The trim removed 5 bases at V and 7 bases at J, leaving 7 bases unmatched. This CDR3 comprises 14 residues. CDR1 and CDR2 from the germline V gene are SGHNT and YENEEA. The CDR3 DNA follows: TGTGCCAGCAGCCGAACTAGCGGAGAGAATGAGCAGTTCTTC. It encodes CASSRTSGENEQFF.

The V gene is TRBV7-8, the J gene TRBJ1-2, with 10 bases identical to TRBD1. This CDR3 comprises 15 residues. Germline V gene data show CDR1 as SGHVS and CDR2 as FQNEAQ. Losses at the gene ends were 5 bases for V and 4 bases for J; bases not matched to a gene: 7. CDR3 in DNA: TGTGCCAGCAGCGGCGGACAGGGGGGTGCCTATGGCTACACCTTC. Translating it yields CASSGGQGGAYGYTF.

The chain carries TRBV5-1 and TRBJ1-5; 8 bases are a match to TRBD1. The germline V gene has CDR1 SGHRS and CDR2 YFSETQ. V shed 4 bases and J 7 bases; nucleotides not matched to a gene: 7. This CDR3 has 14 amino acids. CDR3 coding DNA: TGCGCCAGCAGCCAGACAGGGGATGGACAGCCCCAGCATTTT. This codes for CASSQTGDGQPQHF.

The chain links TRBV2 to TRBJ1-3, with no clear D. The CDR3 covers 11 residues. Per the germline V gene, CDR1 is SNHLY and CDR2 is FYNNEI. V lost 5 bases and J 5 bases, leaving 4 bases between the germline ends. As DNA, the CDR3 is TGTGCCAGCAGTTCTAGAAACACCATATATTTT. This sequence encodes CASSSRNTIYF. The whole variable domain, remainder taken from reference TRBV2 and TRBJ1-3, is EPEVTQTPSHQVTQMGQEVILRCVPISNHLYFYWYRQILGQKVEFLVSFYNNEISEKSEIFDDQFSVERPDGSNFTLKIRSTKLEDSAMYFCASSSRNTIYFGEGSWLTVV.

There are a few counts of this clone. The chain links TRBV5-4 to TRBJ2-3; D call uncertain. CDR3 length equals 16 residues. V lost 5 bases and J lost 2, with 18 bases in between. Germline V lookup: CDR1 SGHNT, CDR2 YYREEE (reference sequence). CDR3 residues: CASSSASTSFTDTQYF. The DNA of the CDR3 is TGTGCCAGCAGTTCAGCCTCGACAAGCTTCACAGATACGCAGTATTTT.

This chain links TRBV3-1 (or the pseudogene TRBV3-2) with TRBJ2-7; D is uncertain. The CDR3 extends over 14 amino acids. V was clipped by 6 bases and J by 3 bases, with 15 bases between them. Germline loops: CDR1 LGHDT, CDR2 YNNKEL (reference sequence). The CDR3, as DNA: TGTGCCAGCAGTTTATCTCAAGGTGGCTACGAGCAGTACTTC. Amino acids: CASSLSQGGYEQYF.

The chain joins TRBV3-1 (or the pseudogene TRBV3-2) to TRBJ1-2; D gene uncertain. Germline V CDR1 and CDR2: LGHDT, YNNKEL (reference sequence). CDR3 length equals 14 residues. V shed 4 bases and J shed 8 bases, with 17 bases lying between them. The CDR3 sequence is CASSPPLRAEGYTF. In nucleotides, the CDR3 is TGTGCCAGCAGCCCCCCCCTGAGGGCCGAAGGCTACACCTTC.

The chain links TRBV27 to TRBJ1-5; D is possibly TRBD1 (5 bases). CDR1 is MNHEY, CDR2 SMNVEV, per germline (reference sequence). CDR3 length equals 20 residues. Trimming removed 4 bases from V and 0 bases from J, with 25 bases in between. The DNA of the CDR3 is TGTGCCAGCAGTTACCTCCGGGGCAGCACCCACTCTTATAGCAATCAGCCCCAGCATTTT. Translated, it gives CASSYLRGSTHSYSNQPQHF.

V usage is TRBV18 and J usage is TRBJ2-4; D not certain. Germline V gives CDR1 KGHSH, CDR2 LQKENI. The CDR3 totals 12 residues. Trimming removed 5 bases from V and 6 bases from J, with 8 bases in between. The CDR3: CASSSLSNIQYF. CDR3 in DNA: TGTGCCAGCTCATCACTTTCAAACATTCAGTACTTC.

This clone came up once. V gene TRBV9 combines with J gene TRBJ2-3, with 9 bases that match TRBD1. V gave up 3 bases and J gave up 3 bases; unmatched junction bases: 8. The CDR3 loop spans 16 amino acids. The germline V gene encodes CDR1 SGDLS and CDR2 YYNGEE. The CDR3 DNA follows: TGTGCCAGCAGCGGGCGTGGGACAGGGTTAACAGATACGCAGTATTTT. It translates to CASSGRGTGLTDTQYF. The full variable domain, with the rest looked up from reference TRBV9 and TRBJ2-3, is DSGVTQTPKHLITATGQRVTLRCSPRSGDLSVYWYQQSLDQGLQFLIQYYNGEERAKGNILERFSAQQFPDLHSELNLSSLELGDSALYFCASSGRGTGLTDTQYFGPGTRLTVL.

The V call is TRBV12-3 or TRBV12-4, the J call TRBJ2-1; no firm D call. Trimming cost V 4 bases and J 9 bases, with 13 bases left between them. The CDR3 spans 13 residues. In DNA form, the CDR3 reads TGTGCCAGCAGTTCGGTCGTTATGGGTGAGCAGTTCTTC. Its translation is CASSSVVMGEQFF.

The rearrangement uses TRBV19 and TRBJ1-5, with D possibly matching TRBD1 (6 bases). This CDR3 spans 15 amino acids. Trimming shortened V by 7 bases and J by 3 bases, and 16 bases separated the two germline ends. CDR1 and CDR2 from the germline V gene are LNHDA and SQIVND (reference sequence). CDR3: CASNLRGGANQPQHF. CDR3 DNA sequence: TGTGCCAGTAATTTGAGAGGGGGAGCCAATCAGCCCCAGCATTTT.